This T cell receptor beta chain was recovered during a study of blood T cell repertoires in COVID-19. Per germline, CDR1 LGHDT and CDR2 YNNKEL (reference sequence). Trimming cost V 4 bases and J 2 bases; bases outside gene matches: 5. The CDR3 contains 15 residues. TCRdb's copy holds only in-frame clones and misses some; the assay was immunoSEQ multiplex PCR. The sample shows around 330,000 clones, 80% to 90% of them seen only once. The TCR was taken from a woman aged 18-35 years who had recovered from COVID-19. This chain joins TRBV3-1 (or the pseudogene TRBV3-2) and TRBJ2-7, with TRBD2 identical over 10 bases. Sequences were obtained from PBMCs or T cells enriched from blood (not recorded which). CDR3 region: CASSRVAGGPYEQYF. As DNA, the CDR3 is TGTGCCAGCAGCCGGGTAGCGGGAGGCCCCTACGAGCAGTACTTC.